Presented here are 21 T cell receptor beta chains from one specimen sequenced in a study of blood T cell repertoires in COVID-19. The table came from immunoSEQ multiplex PCR; TCRdb's copy has only in-frame clones and leaves some out. The sample records over 120,000 clones, 80% being singletons. Sequences were obtained from peripheral blood. The receptors here all came from a man aged 65 to 79 who had recovered from COVID-19.

This clone was counted ten times or more. The chain links TRBV19 to TRBJ1-3; 7 bases match TRBD1. Germline V CDR1 and CDR2: LNHDA, SQIVND (reference sequence). Germline trimming cut 6 bases from V and 0 bases from J; bases unmatched to any gene: 11. This CDR3 comprises 17 residues. CDR3 region: CASSSGTTGNSGNTIYF. The CDR3 nucleotides are TGTGCCAGTAGCTCGGGGACGACAGGGAACTCTGGAAACACCATATATTTT.

The chain has TRBV4-1 and TRBJ1-5, with no clear D. CDR1 MGHRA and CDR2 YSYEKL come from the germline V gene. V dropped 1 base and J dropped 3 bases, with 10 bases sitting between them. The CDR3 covers 15 residues. CDR3 in amino acids: CASSQVVALNQPQHF. DNA of the CDR3: TGCGCCAGCAGCCAAGTTGTGGCCCTCAATCAGCCCCAGCATTTT.

This chain uses TRBV18 with TRBJ2-5; 16 nucleotides agree with TRBD2. CDR1 and CDR2 (germline): KGHSH, LQKENI. Losses at the gene ends were 3 bases for V and 5 bases for J; bases not matched to a gene: 3. The CDR3 is 16 residues long. DNA for the CDR3: TGTGCCAGCTCACCGGGACTAGCGGGAGGGACTGAGACCCAGTACTTC. It is translated as CASSPGLAGGTETQYF.

The V gene is TRBV4-2, the J gene TRBJ2-7, with TRBD2 matching 11 bases. V gave up 5 bases and J gave up 4 bases; unmatched junction bases: 4. This CDR3 region has 14 residues. Germline CDR1 and CDR2: LGHNA and YNFKEQ. The CDR3 DNA is TGTGCCAGCAGCTTCACTAGCGGGAGTTACGAGCAGTACTTC. Residues: CASSFTSGSYEQYF.

The chain joins TRBV5-4 to TRBJ2-3, with 13 nucleotides matching TRBD2. Per germline, CDR1 SGHNT and CDR2 YYREEE (reference sequence). The CDR3 has 16 amino acids. The ends lost 3 bases at V and 2 bases at J; junction bases unmatched: 3. The CDR3 spells CASSWTSGSNTDTQYF. As DNA, the CDR3 is TGTGCCAGCAGCTGGACTAGCGGGAGTAACACAGATACGCAGTATTTT.

The chain employs TRBV6-1 and TRBJ1-2; maybe TRBD1 (6 bases). V lost 0 bases and J 4 bases, leaving 15 bases between the germline ends. CDR3 length: 16 residues. Germline V gene sequence: CDR1 MNHNS, CDR2 SASEGT. The CDR3 DNA is TGTGCCAGCAGTGAAGCTCTGACAGGCCGGGGCTATGGCTACACCTTC. It is translated as CASSEALTGRGYGYTF.

The V call is TRBV12-3 or TRBV12-4, the J call TRBJ1-1; D remains ambiguous. Between the trimmed V and J ends, which lost 6 bases and 8 bases, there was a span of 13 bases. The length of the CDR3 is 12 residues. Here the CDR3 DNA reads TGTGCCAGCAGCTCTTCTCTACTCGAAGCTTTCTTT. Translation: CASSSSLLEAFF.

CDR3 bases: TGTGCCAGCAGTTCCGGGACTAGCGGGAGTACAGAGACCCAGTACTTC. This translates into CASSSGTSGSTETQYF. The rearrangement uses TRBV6-2 or TRBV6-3 and TRBJ2-5; 14 positions agree with TRBD2. After removal of 4 bases from V and 4 bases from J, the junction contained 5 bases not matched to a gene. The CDR3 contains 16 residues. The germline gives CDR1 MNHEY, CDR2 SVGEGT.

V is TRBV3-1 (or the pseudogene TRBV3-2) and J is TRBJ2-3, with D possibly TRBD2 on 6 matching bases. Germline V lookup: CDR1 LGHDT, CDR2 YNNKEL (reference sequence). The CDR3 covers 16 residues. Trimming stripped 0 bases from V and 2 bases from J, with 12 bases between. The DNA for the CDR3 is TGTGCCAGCAGCCAAGACGCAGGCGGGGTCACAGATACGCAGTATTTT. Translation gives CASSQDAGGVTDTQYF.

The rearrangement uses TRBV3-1 (or the pseudogene TRBV3-2) and TRBJ2-3; 8 nucleotides agree with TRBD2. From germline, CDR1 is LGHDT and CDR2 YNNKEL (reference sequence). This CDR3 region has 21 residues. Trimming took 0 bases from V and 0 from J; bases not matched to a gene: 17. Written as DNA, the CDR3 is TGTGCCAGCAGCCAAGAGTTACCTAGCGGGCGACCACTATCCAGCACAGATACGCAGTATTTT. Translating gives CASSQELPSGRPLSSTDTQYF.

V is TRBV7-9 and J is TRBJ2-5; 7 bases fit TRBD2. The CDR3 has 14 residues. The J segment lost 2 bases and the V segment lost 5 bases, leaving 5 bases of the junction unmatched. The germline V gene encodes CDR1 SEHNR and CDR2 FQNEAQ (reference sequence). CDR3 in DNA: TGTGCCAGCAGCGGGGGACTACAACAAGAGACCCAGTACTTC. This encodes CASSGGLQQETQYF. The whole variable domain, remainder taken from reference TRBV7-9 and TRBJ2-5, is DTGVSQNPRHKITKRGQNVTFRCDPISEHNRLYWYRQTLGQGPEFLTYFQNEAQLEKSRLLSDRFSAERPKGSFSTLEIQRTEQGDSAMYLCASSGGLQQETQYFGPGTRLLVL.

The J gene is TRBJ2-7, the V gene TRBV23-1; maybe TRBD1 (6 bases). TRBV23-1 is known as an ORF, though its function is uncertain. CDR3 length equals 17 residues. V was cut by 3 bases and J by 2 bases, with 20 bases left in between. The CDR3 is CASSQEKRQAGTYEQYF. CDR3 DNA: TGCGCCAGCAGTCAGGAGAAAAGACAGGCTGGTACCTACGAGCAGTACTTC.

The gene calls are TRBV2 and TRBJ1-3; no clear D. Germline V gene sequence: CDR1 SNHLY, CDR2 FYNNEI. This CDR3 region has 14 residues. Trimming removed 5 bases from V and 0 bases from J, with 8 bases in between. The CDR3 reads CASSTIHSGNTIYF. Written as DNA, the CDR3 is TGTGCCAGCAGTACGATACACTCTGGAAACACCATATATTTT.

The V and J genes are TRBV3-1 (or the pseudogene TRBV3-2) and TRBJ2-3; 15 bases map to TRBD2. This CDR3 is 16 amino acids long. Germline V gene data show CDR1 as LGHDT and CDR2 as YNNKEL (reference sequence). J was trimmed by 5 bases and V by 1 base; bases with no gene match: 1. The chain's CDR3 is CASSQGTSGRGDTQYF. The DNA for the CDR3 is TGTGCCAGCAGCCAAGGGACTAGCGGGAGGGGAGATACGCAGTATTTT.

This rearrangement joins TRBV5-1 to TRBJ1-1; no clear D gene. The ends were cut back, 2 bases at V and 1 base at J, with 18 bases in the middle. Germline V gene lookup returns CDR1 SGHRS and CDR2 YFSETQ. CDR3 length equals 17 residues. The CDR3 DNA reads as TGCGCCAGCAGCTTCTCGGTGGGCGGGTACCAGAACACTGAAGCTTTCTTT. This encodes CASSFSVGGYQNTEAFF.

The V call is TRBV10-2, the J call TRBJ2-3, with a weak D call TRBD2 (6 bases). The CDR3 is 14 amino acids. Trimming removed 1 base from V and 6 bases from J, with 11 bases in between. CDR1 is WSHSY and CDR2 is SAAADI in the germline V gene. This chain's CDR3 is CASSEWRERDTQYF. CDR3 coding DNA: TGCGCCAGCAGTGAGTGGAGGGAGCGGGATACGCAGTATTTT.

This clone occurred a few times. This sequence joins TRBV10-3 and TRBJ1-1; D call uncertain. V was trimmed by 6 bases and J by 2 bases, leaving 19 bases between them. This CDR3 is built from 16 residues. Germline V lookup: CDR1 ENHRY, CDR2 SYGVKD. The CDR3 nucleotides read TGTGCCATCAGAAGCGGACCCGGGTGGGGTAACACTGAAGCTTTCTTT. Translated: CAIRSGPGWGNTEAFF.

This sequence joins TRBV7-2 and TRBJ2-5, with 10 positions matching TRBD2. The CDR3 totals 15 residues. From germline, CDR1 is SGHTA and CDR2 FQGNSA. Trimming at V came to 4 bases and at J to 2 bases, leaving 4 bases not matched to a gene. The CDR3 loop reads CASSSSGGLQETQYF. The CDR3 DNA reads TGTGCCAGCAGCTCTAGCGGGGGCCTTCAAGAGACCCAGTACTTC. Complete variable domain (other parts from reference TRBV7-2 and TRBJ2-5): GAGVSQSPSNKVTEKGKDVELRCDPISGHTALYWYRQSLGQGLEFLIYFQGNSAPDKSGLPSDRFSAERTGGSVSTLTIQRTQQEDSAVYLCASSSSGGLQETQYFGPGTRLLVL.

The chain joins TRBV4-1 to TRBJ2-3; TRBD2 matches 12 bases. The trim removed 1 base at V and 5 bases at J, leaving 4 bases unmatched. From germline, CDR1 is MGHRA and CDR2 YSYEKL. The CDR3 spans 16 residues. CDR3 amino acids: CASSQGLAGVIDTQYF. The CDR3 region has the DNA TGCGCCAGCAGCCAAGGACTAGCGGGAGTGATAGATACGCAGTATTTT.

The V gene is TRBV19, the J gene TRBJ2-1; 7 positions match TRBD2. J was trimmed by 5 bases and V by 5 bases; bases with no gene match: 18. From germline, CDR1 is LNHDA and CDR2 SQIVND (reference sequence). The CDR3 has 18 amino acids. The CDR3 here is CASSQKGGGMGVNNEQFF. In nucleotides, the CDR3 is TGTGCCAGTAGTCAAAAAGGCGGGGGAATGGGGGTTAACAATGAGCAGTTCTTC.

This clone showed up just a few times. Other DNA sequences in the sample encode the same CDR3. The CDR3 region has the DNA TGTGCCAGCAGCCTTACTAGCGGGAGTCGAGAGACCCAGTACTTC. Translating it yields CASSLTSGSRETQYF. The chain has TRBV11-2 and TRBJ2-5; TRBD2 agrees at 11 bases. Per germline, CDR1 SGHAT and CDR2 FQNNGV. This CDR3 is built from 15 residues. V was clipped by 5 bases and J by 4 bases; unmatched bases: 6.